A selection of T cell receptor beta chains follows, all from one sample in a study of T cells after yellow fever vaccination. TCRdb called the 5' RACE reads again in MiXCR, with one record for every CDR3 protein. Among about 550,000 distinct CDR3 sequences listed, 15% to 20% were seen once. The material sequenced was PBMCs, taken 15 days after the yellow fever booster vaccination. The receptor set was obtained from a man between 25 and 39 years old who received the YFV17D yellow fever vaccine. The CDR3 runs from the conserved cysteine through the conserved F or W.

>TRBJ2-3|TRBV24-1
CATTGGDPDTQYF
>TRBJ1-6|TRBV14
CATQDLQGEHSPLHF
>TRBJ2-3|TRBV10-3
CAISDPLVAVTDTQYF
>TRBJ2-7|TRBV6-1
CASGEKRIITREQYF
>TRBJ2-1|TRBV12-3/TRBV12-4
CASSPRQTHSYNEQFF
>TRBJ1-5|TRBV5-1
CAVGADPSNQPQHF
>TRBJ2-6|TRBV11-2
CASSPEGAGANVLTF
>TRBJ2-5|TRBV12-3/TRBV12-4
CASSFSGGPGETQYF
>TRBJ2-1|TRBV14
CASSPGQGVWNEQFF
>TRBJ2-2|TRBV7-9
CASSPLTGGYTGELFF
>TRBJ1-2|TRBV7-2
CASSPQFQTSNYGYTF
>TRBJ2-1|TRBV4-3
CASSQEGTGTYNEQFF
>TRBJ1-4|TRBV4-3
CASRAGRGNNEKLFF
>TRBJ2-3|TRBV12-3/TRBV12-4
CASSFGGSGTDTQYF
>TRBJ2-7|TRBV5-1
CASSTDVVAYEQYF
>TRBJ2-7|TRBV7-9
CASSRALAEQYF
>TRBJ2-6|TRBV19
CASSYRGRLTTGANVLTF
>TRBJ2-3|TRBV25-1
CASSGTSVRTDTQYF
>TRBJ2-2|TRBV20-1
CSAEGPGELFF
>TRBJ2-7|TRBV5-1
CASSSSGTGLYEQYF
>TRBJ2-3|TRBV15
CATRDGTTDTQYF
>TRBJ2-1|TRBV7-9
CASSLTYNEQFF
>TRBJ2-7|TRBV5-4
CASSLGDRPYEQYF
>TRBJ2-1|TRBV5-1
CASSLWREGGNEQFF
>TRBJ2-7|TRBV29-1
CSVPGSSSYEQYF
>TRBJ2-1|TRBV25-1
CASSEPGMYEQFF
>TRBJ1-4|TRBV7-2
CASSLGGPRGGKLFF
>TRBJ2-7|TRBV20-1
CSAREIRTPSSYEQYF
>TRBJ2-7|TRBV12-3/TRBV12-4
CASSAPGEQYF
>TRBJ2-1|TRBV6-4
CASSDSEQQEQFF
>TRBJ2-6|TRBV10-3
CAISDDRFGANVLTF
>TRBJ2-1|TRBV14
CASSRGLISYNEQFF
>TRBJ2-5|TRBV20-1
CSARPALQETQYF
>TRBJ2-2|TRBV20-1
CSARDPREGVTGELFF
>TRBJ2-5|TRBV10-3
CAISESSQPTETQYF
>TRBJ1-2|TRBV7-9
CASSLKVVGNYGYTF
>TRBJ2-7|TRBV7-2
CASSSFGRKAYEQYF
>TRBJ1-4|TRBV29-1
CSVETGFGEKLFF
>TRBJ2-1|TRBV12-3/TRBV12-4
CASSLALGSGSYNEQFF
>TRBJ2-3|TRBV7-3
CASSLTGLAGGPSPKKTDTQYF
>TRBJ1-6|TRBV5-1
CASSRDYNSPLHF
>TRBJ2-7|TRBV3-1
CASSPERASGTLEYF
>TRBJ2-7|TRBV6-5
CASSYRRLAGAHRVSYEQYF
>TRBJ2-5|TRBV20-1
CSARVGTARETQYF
>TRBJ2-1|TRBV5-4
CASSLAAGPSYNEQFF
>TRBJ2-6|TRBV2
CAFTSGTGGPSGANVLTF
>TRBJ2-2|TRBV12-3/TRBV12-4
CASRPDRTGELFF
>TRBJ2-1|TRBV6-6
CAIELGNEQFF
>TRBJ2-6|TRBV6-2/TRBV6-3
CASTNQRTGVYGANVLTF
>TRBJ2-1|TRBV7-2
CASSVTGQAYNEQFF
>TRBJ1-5|TRBV6-5
CASSNTRYSNQPQHF
>TRBJ1-5|TRBV6-2/TRBV6-3
CASTPGGLGPNLPQHF
>TRBJ2-5|TRBV12-3/TRBV12-4
CASSTTETQYF
>TRBJ2-5|TRBV7-6
CASSSESGRETQYF
>TRBJ2-3|TRBV12-3/TRBV12-4
CASSLAPHTRAGTDTQYF